Below are 31 T cell receptor beta chains sequenced from a single sample in a study of cytomegalovirus exposure and HLA in healthy donors (dated 2017 in TCRdb). Libraries were prepared through the immunoSEQ multiplex PCR assay. For the multiplex PCR, a mixture combining 60 forward primers for TCR Vbeta segments and 13 reverse primers for TCR Jbeta segments was used. Drawn from immuneACCESS, this table holds only the in-frame rearrangements with V and J called that TCRdb kept. Clones are partly lost; checked studies trace under half to an unresolved V gene and leave the rest unexplained. The sample profile shows 84,000 or so clones; over 70% of them were found once. Of the sample, roughly 2% falls within the top ten clones. The material sequenced was PBMCs. The receptor source for this set is a boy aged 5 to 17 in good health and CMV-seronegative.

This chain connects TRBV9 to TRBJ2-5; D remains ambiguous. Trimming stripped 3 bases from V and 2 bases from J, with 5 bases between. The CDR3 is made up of 12 amino acids. Germline values: CDR1 SGDLS, CDR2 YYNGEE. DNA of the CDR3: TGTGCCAGCAGCGATACACAAGAGACCCAGTACTTC. It codes for CASSDTQETQYF.

The chain couples TRBV4-1 to TRBJ2-5; D is perhaps TRBD1 (6 bases). Germline values: CDR1 MGHRA, CDR2 YSYEKL. The CDR3 has 15 amino acids. The ends were cut back, 3 bases at V and 2 bases at J, with 13 bases in the middle. For the CDR3, the DNA is TGCGCCAGCAGCCAGTACGGGACAACACAAGAGACCCAGTACTTC. This encodes CASSQYGTTQETQYF.

The chain has TRBV15 and TRBJ1-1; TRBD1 might be the D (5 bases). CDR1 is LNHNV, CDR2 YYDKDF, per germline (reference sequence). V lost 4 bases to trimming and J lost 10 bases, with 16 bases between them. There are 13 residues in the CDR3. CDR3 sequence: CATSTEEGTIAFF. In DNA form, the CDR3 reads TGTGCCACCAGCACCGAGGAGGGGACCATAGCTTTCTTT.

The gene calls are TRBV4-1 and TRBJ1-2; a possible D gene is TRBD1 (5 bases). CDR3 length equals 19 residues. Trimming took off 8 bases at V and 2 bases at J, with 30 bases between the two ends. CDR1 and CDR2 (germline): MGHRA, YSYEKL. CDR3 DNA: TGCGCCAGCGGTAAGACGTCTCCCACCCGGGCGGGGGACAACTATGGCTACACCTTC. Translated: CASGKTSPTRAGDNYGYTF.

V gene TRBV19 combines with J gene TRBJ1-1, with D perhaps TRBD1 (6 bases). This CDR3 has 13 amino acids. CDR1 is LNHDA and CDR2 is SQIVND in the germline V gene (reference sequence). Between the trimmed V and J ends, which lost 7 bases and 5 bases, there was a span of 14 bases. CDR3: CASNTGGWTEAFF. DNA for the CDR3: TGTGCCAGTAATACGGGGGGCTGGACTGAAGCTTTCTTT.

This clone was observed a handful of times. At one boundary the junction diverges from the germline segment, which might be a read error. The chain couples TRBV7-7 to TRBJ2-5; tentatively, D is TRBD2 (6 bases). This CDR3 spans 14 amino acids. Germline CDR1 is SSHAT and CDR2 is FNYEAQ (reference sequence). CDR3 in DNA: TGTGCTAGCAGCTTAGAGACGGGAGCTGAGACCCAGTACTTC. Amino acid sequence: CASSLETGAETQYF.

The CDR3 here is CAWKGGLDTGELFF. The CDR3 DNA reads TGTGCCTGGAAAGGGGGCCTAGACACCGGGGAGCTGTTTTTT. The genes are TRBV30 and TRBJ2-2; 7 bases agree with TRBD1. V shed 4 bases, J shed 3 bases, and the junction held 5 bases outside the gene matches. This CDR3 spans 14 amino acids. Germline V gene sequence: CDR1 GTSNPN, CDR2 SVGIG (reference sequence).

The chain recombines TRBV7-6 with TRBJ2-3; 10 nucleotides agree with TRBD2. V was pared by 1 base and J by 2 bases, with 6 bases of the junction left unmatched. The CDR3 extends over 17 amino acids. The germline CDR1 and CDR2 sequences are SGHVS and FNYEAQ. The chain's CDR3 is CASSLVRLAGATDTQYF. CDR3 DNA sequence: TGTGCCAGCAGCTTAGTTCGGCTAGCGGGAGCCACAGATACGCAGTATTTT.

V usage is TRBV7-2 and J usage is TRBJ2-5; 7 nucleotides align to TRBD2. The CDR3 is 14 amino acids. V was clipped by 4 bases and J by 4 bases; unmatched bases: 6. Germline assignment: CDR1 SGHTA and CDR2 FQGNSA. The CDR3 coding sequence is TGTGCCAGCAGCTCCGGGACGGGGGGAGAGACCCAGTACTTC. It codes for CASSSGTGGETQYF.

J is TRBJ1-1 and V is TRBV18, with TRBD1 identical over 8 bases. The germline V gene encodes CDR1 KGHSH and CDR2 LQKENI. The CDR3 consists of 14 residues. Trimming cost V 5 bases and J 1 base; bases outside gene matches: 3. In DNA form, the CDR3 reads TGTGCCAGCTCATATGGGACAGGGAACACTGAAGCTTTCTTT. It is translated as CASSYGTGNTEAFF.

The V and J genes are TRBV27 and TRBJ1-5; D is unclear. Germline V gives CDR1 MNHEY, CDR2 SMNVEV (reference sequence). The V end lost 3 bases, the J end lost 7 bases, and 10 bases lay between the germline ends. This CDR3 comprises 13 residues. CDR3 DNA: TGTGCCAGCAGTTTTGAGGGTAGACAGCCCCAGCATTTT. It codes for CASSFEGRQPQHF.

The chain joins TRBV5-6 to TRBJ1-2; 7 positions match TRBD1. V was pared by 0 bases and J by 4 bases, with 3 bases of the junction left unmatched. The germline CDR1 and CDR2 sequences are SGHDT and YYEEEE. The CDR3 contains 14 residues. As DNA, the CDR3 is TGTGCCAGCAGCTTGGGACAGGGAATCTATGGCTACACCTTC. It encodes CASSLGQGIYGYTF.

The rearrangement joins TRBV5-4 to TRBJ1-1; D call uncertain. Between the trimmed V and J ends, which lost 4 bases and 2 bases, there was a span of 6 bases. The CDR3 is 12 residues long. The germline CDR1 and CDR2 sequences are SGHNT and YYREEE (reference sequence). The CDR3 sequence: CASSRVNTEAFF. The CDR3 region has the DNA TGTGCCAGCAGCCGAGTAAACACTGAAGCTTTCTTT. The full variable domain, completed using reference TRBV5-4 and TRBJ1-1, is ETGVTQSPTHLIKTRGQQVTLRCSSQSGHNTVSWYQQALGQGPQFIFQYYREEENGRGNFPPRFSGLQFPNYSSELNVNALELDDSALYLCASSRVNTEAFFGQGTRLTVV.

V usage is TRBV30 and J usage is TRBJ1-5; 9 bases agree with TRBD1. The trim removed 0 bases at V and 7 bases at J, leaving 4 bases unmatched. Germline V gives CDR1 GTSNPN, CDR2 SVGIG (reference sequence). This CDR3 has 14 amino acids. The CDR3 reads CAWSVGTGTQPQHF. In nucleotides, the CDR3 is TGTGCCTGGAGTGTTGGGACAGGGACGCAGCCCCAGCATTTT.

This chain links TRBV5-1 with TRBJ2-6, with 11 bases lining up with TRBD1. The germline CDR1 and CDR2 sequences are SGHRS and YFSETQ. The ends lost 5 bases at V and 4 bases at J; junction bases unmatched: 5. The CDR3 runs 16 residues. CDR3: CASRSDRGRGANVLTF. In DNA form, the CDR3 reads TGCGCCAGCAGATCGGACAGGGGGCGGGGGGCCAACGTCCTGACTTTC.

The CDR3 nucleotides read TGTGCCAGCAGCTCCGCGGACTACGAGCAGTACTTC. This gives the protein CASSSADYEQYF. This chain uses TRBV5-6 with TRBJ2-7; D not resolved. The CDR3 is 12 residues long. Germline assignment: CDR1 SGHDT and CDR2 YYEEEE. With 3 bases removed from V and 3 bases from J, the gap between germline ends came to 7 bases.

V usage is TRBV29-1 and J usage is TRBJ1-1; weak D call: TRBD1 (5 bases). Germline V gives CDR1 SQVTM, CDR2 ANQGSEA. CDR3 length: 11 amino acids. Trimming removed 0 bases at V and 11 bases at J, with 10 bases between. As DNA, the CDR3 is TGCAGCGTTGAAGAGGGGGGGATGGCTTTCTTT. This codes for CSVEEGGMAFF.

In this sample, this clone turned up once. The rearrangement joins TRBV25-1 to TRBJ2-3, with a possible D match to TRBD1 (5 bases). Germline-derived CDR1 and CDR2 are MGHDK and SYGVNS. This CDR3 is built from 16 residues. Trimming stripped 5 bases from V and 6 bases from J, with 21 bases between. CDR3 sequence reads: CASSSAGHPSEDTQYF. The CDR3 nucleotides are TGTGCCAGCAGTAGCGCAGGGCACCCCAGCGAGGATACGCAGTATTTT.

This chain joins TRBV28 and TRBJ1-4, with D possibly TRBD1 on 6 matching bases. This CDR3 region has 14 residues. The germline gives CDR1 MDHEN, CDR2 SYDVKM. V shed 4 bases and J shed 3 bases, with 9 bases lying between them. The CDR3 DNA reads as TGTGCCAGCAGTTACGGGGGGCCTAATGAAAAACTGTTTTTT. As protein: CASSYGGPNEKLFF.

This rearrangement joins TRBV4-1 to TRBJ1-6, with D maybe TRBD1 (6 bases). Between the trimmed V and J ends, which lost 3 bases and 0 bases, there was a span of 12 bases. This CDR3 has 17 residues. Per the germline V gene, CDR1 is MGHRA and CDR2 is YSYEKL. CDR3 coding DNA: TGCGCCAGCAGCCACGTCCTGGACAGCTCCTATAATTCACCCCTCCACTTT. Translated, it gives CASSHVLDSSYNSPLHF.

The chain recombines TRBV30 with TRBJ1-1, with TRBD1 matching 12 bases. After removal of 2 bases from V and 7 bases from J, the junction contained 14 bases not matched to a gene. Germline-derived CDR1 and CDR2 are GTSNPN and SVGIG (reference sequence). The CDR3 length is 17 residues. The CDR3 is CAWSPSVPGTGGREAFF. As DNA, the CDR3 is TGTGCCTGGAGTCCCTCCGTTCCCGGGACAGGGGGCCGTGAAGCTTTCTTT.

This clone was seen a handful of times. The chain uses TRBV2 and TRBJ2-5; 8 nucleotides align to TRBD2. V trimming: 2 bases; J trimming: 1 base; junction bases outside the gene matches: 3. Germline CDR1 SNHLY, CDR2 FYNNEI. This CDR3 contains 15 residues. CDR3 amino acids: CASSEQGTSQETQYF. DNA for the CDR3: TGTGCCAGCAGTGAACAAGGGACTAGCCAAGAGACCCAGTACTTC.

The chain has TRBV7-2 and TRBJ1-3; 10 nucleotides match TRBD1. CDR3 size: 15 residues. CDR1 and CDR2 (germline): SGHTA, FQGNSA. V was clipped by 5 bases and J by 5 bases; unmatched bases: 6. The CDR3 is CASSPGQGGRNTIYF. The CDR3 nucleotides are TGTGCCAGCAGCCCCGGACAGGGGGGAAGAAACACCATATATTTT.

This clone showed up just once. The J gene is TRBJ2-1, the V gene TRBV4-1; 11 bases are shared with TRBD1. In germline, CDR1 is MGHRA, CDR2 YSYEKL. Trimming cost V 1 base and J 10 bases; bases outside gene matches: 15. The CDR3 consists of 18 residues. The CDR3 region is CASSQVFVGQGAAGEQFF. CDR3 DNA: TGCGCCAGCAGCCAAGTGTTTGTCGGACAGGGGGCTGCGGGGGAGCAGTTCTTC.

The V gene is TRBV30, the J gene TRBJ2-2; no reliable D call. The CDR3 length is 12 residues. Germline assignment: CDR1 GTSNPN and CDR2 SVGIG (reference sequence). V gave up 2 bases and J gave up 5 bases, with 6 bases separating them. The chain's CDR3 is CAWSPLTGELFF. The CDR3 DNA sequence: TGTGCCTGGAGTCCTTTAACCGGGGAGCTGTTTTTT.

This sequence joins TRBV18 and TRBJ2-7; D gene ambiguous. Trimming shortened V by 8 bases and J by 7 bases, and 18 bases separated the two germline ends. The CDR3 is 13 residues long. Germline values: CDR1 KGHSH, CDR2 LQKENI. The CDR3 DNA is TGTGCCAGCGCCCTCACGATCCTACGGGAGCAGTACTTC. Amino acid sequence: CASALTILREQYF.

The genes are TRBV27 and TRBJ1-1; 8 nucleotides match TRBD1. There are 14 residues in the CDR3. Germline V gene data show CDR1 as MNHEY and CDR2 as SMNVEV (reference sequence). The trim removed 3 bases at V and 7 bases at J, leaving 7 bases unmatched. CDR3 sequence: CASSLLGTGIEAFF. The CDR3 DNA reads as TGTGCCAGCAGTTTGCTCGGGACAGGAATTGAAGCTTTCTTT.

This clone has a single count. The rearrangement joins TRBV30 to TRBJ2-1; no definite D call. The CDR3 runs to 15 residues. The germline gives CDR1 GTSNPN, CDR2 SVGIG (reference sequence). V lost 2 bases and J 1 base, leaving 12 bases between the germline ends. CDR3 region: CAWSPGPSSYNEQFF. The CDR3 region has the DNA TGTGCCTGGAGTCCCGGTCCATCGTCCTACAATGAGCAGTTCTTC.

This clone came up once. The rearrangement joins TRBV29-1 to TRBJ1-2; 8 bases are a match to TRBD1. This CDR3 has 12 residues. After removal of 0 bases from V and 8 bases from J, the junction contained 2 bases not matched to a gene. The germline V gene has CDR1 SQVTM and CDR2 ANQGSEA. The CDR3 DNA sequence: TGCAGCGTTGAAGACAGGGGGCACGGCTACACCTTC. Translation: CSVEDRGHGYTF.

The chain links TRBV5-4 to TRBJ1-6, with 9 bases fitting TRBD1. Germline CDR1 SGHNT, CDR2 YYREEE (reference sequence). The CDR3 extends over 16 amino acids. The V segment lost 3 bases and the J segment 8 bases; nucleotides outside the gene matches: 9. Here the CDR3 DNA reads TGTGCCAGCAGCTCCATCACAGGGACAGGGCATTCACCCCTCCACTTT. Translation: CASSSITGTGHSPLHF. The variable domain in full, with the rest retrieved from reference TRBV5-4 and TRBJ1-6, is ETGVTQSPTHLIKTRGQQVTLRCSSQSGHNTVSWYQQALGQGPQFIFQYYREEENGRGNFPPRFSGLQFPNYSSELNVNALELDDSALYLCASSSITGTGHSPLHFGNGTRLTVT.

This rearrangement joins TRBV11-3 to TRBJ2-5; TRBD2 matches at 9 bases. From germline, CDR1 is SGHNT and CDR2 YENEEA. The CDR3 length is 16 residues. J lost 5 bases, V lost 0 bases, and 7 bases had no gene match. The CDR3 loop reads CASSLDKSGRLETQYF. The CDR3 nucleotides read TGTGCCAGCAGCTTAGATAAAAGCGGGAGGTTGGAGACCCAGTACTTC.